The rows below give T cell receptor beta chains drawn from one sample of a study of blood T cell repertoires in COVID-19. Here immunoSEQ multiplex PCR was the method, and the copy in TCRdb shows in-frame clones only, minus some. The sample carries 200,000 or so clones, 80% to 90% recorded once. Sequencing was performed on peripheral blood. All receptors derive from a human donor with active or convalescent COVID-19. The donor label of this sample is uncertain. CDR3s include the opening cysteine and the closing phenylalanine or tryptophan. The order of the fields is V gene, D gene, clone size, J gene, CDR3 DNA, CDR3 protein. A D gene is named only where the DNA matches it firmly. Size is stated for part of the rows, as once, few or many counts, or as a class when the clone is expanded.

TRBV7-2	TRBD2	once	TRBJ2-7	TGTGCCAGCAGCTTGCTTGCCGGAGCGGGGGGGCCCCCCGAGCAGTACTTC	CASSLLAGAGGPPEQYF
TRBV9	-	-	TRBJ1-1	TGTGCCAGCAGCCCCTGGGGGGGCCGGAACACTGAAGCTTTCTTT	CASSPWGGRNTEAFF
TRBV5-6	-	-	TRBJ1-5	TGTGCCAGCAGCTTGGGTCGACAGGTGAGCAATCAGCCCCAGCATTTT	CASSLGRQVSNQPQHF
TRBV7-7	TRBD2	-	TRBJ2-5	TGTGCTAGCAGCTTAGACGGAGTGGTTAGCGGGAGTGGGGAGACCCAGTACTTC	CASSLDGVVSGSGETQYF
TRBV30	-	-	TRBJ2-1	TGTGCCTGGAGCCGAGACAGGCTAAATGAGCAGTTCTTC	CAWSRDRLNEQFF
TRBV5-1	-	-	TRBJ1-5	TGCGCCAGCAGCGCAGGGGTTGAAGGTCAGCCCCAGCATTTT	CASSAGVEGQPQHF
TRBV5-1	-	-	TRBJ2-1	TGCGCCAGCAGCGCTATGATGACAGGATTTGATGAGCAGTTCTTC	CASSAMMTGFDEQFF
TRBV28	-	-	TRBJ1-6	TGTGCCAGCAGACCCCCCGGGGGGAGCGCCTATAATTCACCCCTCCACTTT	CASRPPGGSAYNSPLHF
TRBV5-1	TRBD2	-	TRBJ2-5	TGCGCCAGCAGCGATTCTAGCGGGCAAGAGACCCAGTACTTC	CASSDSSGQETQYF
TRBV5-4	-	-	TRBJ2-3	TGTGCCAGCAGCTCGGAGCAACTAGCTATAGATACGCAGTATTTT	CASSSEQLAIDTQYF
TRBV30	-	once	TRBJ2-7	TGTGCCTGGAGTCCGTCCGGGGGGCGGTACGAGCAGTACTTC	CAWSPSGGRYEQYF
TRBV18	-	once	TRBJ2-2	TGTGCCACCGACTTATCCGGGGAGCTGTTTTTT	CATDLSGELFF
TRBV7-2	TRBD2	-	TRBJ2-3	TGTGCCAGCAGCCTATCTTCGGGACTAGCGGCCTACACAGATACGCAGTATTTT	CASSLSSGLAAYTDTQYF
TRBV2	TRBD1	-	TRBJ2-7	TGTGCCAGCAGGGAAACTCCGGGACAGAGTTCCGAGCAGTACTTC	CASRETPGQSSEQYF
TRBV9	TRBD2	-	TRBJ2-3	TGTGCCAGCAGCGTAGCTCGGCTAGCGGGGGCAGATACGCAGTATTTT	CASSVARLAGADTQYF
TRBV7-2	TRBD1	-	TRBJ1-1	TGTGCCAGCAGCCCAGGACAGGAAAGTTGGGAAGCTTTCTTT	CASSPGQESWEAFF
TRBV13	-	-	TRBJ1-1	TGTGCCAGCAGCGTCTCGGGGTACGCCACTGAAGCTTTCTTT	CASSVSGYATEAFF
TRBV19	-	-	TRBJ1-5	TGTGCCAGTAGCAGGGCTAATCAGCCCCAGCATTTT	CASSRANQPQHF
TRBV28	-	-	TRBJ2-3	TGTGCCAGCAGAGAGAACGCAGATACGCAGTATTTT	CASRENADTQYF
TRBV4-2	-	-	TRBJ1-2	TGTGCCAGCAGCCACGACAGTCCCTATGGCTACACCTTC	CASSHDSPYGYTF
TRBV6-2/TRBV6-3	-	-	TRBJ1-1	TGTGCCAGCAGTTACCGGGGGAACACTGAAGCTTTCTTT	CASSYRGNTEAFF
TRBV6-5	-	few	TRBJ1-1	TGTGCCAGCAGTAGGGGACACCTAAACACTGAAGCTTTCTTT	CASSRGHLNTEAFF
TRBV19	-	few	TRBJ1-1	TGTGCCAGTAGTACCCCGATTGGGGCCTCCTTTGAAGCTTTCTTT	CASSTPIGASFEAFF
TRBV28	-	few	TRBJ1-5	TGTGCCAGCAGTTTAGGGTCAGGGGAACAGCCCCAGCATTTT	CASSLGSGEQPQHF
TRBV6-5	-	-	TRBJ1-3	TGTGCCAGCAGTAACACAGGTGGCTCTGGAAACACCATATATTTT	CASSNTGGSGNTIYF
TRBV4-1	-	-	TRBJ1-1	TGCGCCAGCAGCGTGCGGGAAAACACTGAAGCTTTCTTT	CASSVRENTEAFF
TRBV6-5	TRBD1	-	TRBJ1-2	TGTGCCAGCAACTCACAAGACAGGGGTGACTATGGCTACACCTTC	CASNSQDRGDYGYTF
TRBV5-1	-	-	TRBJ2-2	TGCGCCAGCAGTCGTGACAACATGAACACCGGGGAGCTGTTTTTT	CASSRDNMNTGELFF
TRBV24-1	-	once	TRBJ2-1	TGTGCCACCAGTGATTTCGCGGGGGGACAGATGTACAATGAGCAGTTCTTC	CATSDFAGGQMYNEQFF
TRBV7-2	TRBD2	-	TRBJ2-1	TGTGCCAGCAGCTTAGCTGGTAGCGGGAGGGTAAAGGAGCAGTTCTTC	CASSLAGSGRVKEQFF
TRBV30	TRBD1	-	TRBJ2-7	TGTGCCTGGACCTGGGGGGGGACAGGGAACTACGAGCAGTACTTC	CAWTWGGTGNYEQYF